The 21 T cell receptor beta chains below were found in one sample sequenced in a study of shared clonotypes between healthy human individuals. Clones were read by immunoSEQ multiplex PCR, and TCRdb kept only the in-frame ones, dropping some. This sample has around 1,000,000 clones, with 60% to 80% found just once. The specimen sequenced was memory CD4+ T cells from PBMCs. This sample's subset: CD45RA-negative fraction. The receptor set was obtained from a man aged 18 to 30 in good health. Some clones in this sample may be carry-over from other donors' samples.

This clone was counted a few times. Because it lacks the conserved phenylalanine or tryptophan at the end, this CDR3 is likely a read error. No DNA is shown, since the ends of the CDR3 on it are uncertain; the CDR3 is the one TCRdb lists. The chain couples TRBV6-5 to TRBJ1-2. Both ends counted, the CDR3 spans 14 residues. CDR1 and CDR2 (germline): MNHEY, SVGAGI. The CDR3 loop is CASRSTTMATPSVV.

The chain joins TRBV5-4 to TRBJ1-1; 7 bases agree with TRBD1. The CDR3 length is 15 residues. The junction had 8 bases not matched to a gene; V was cut back by 4 bases and J by 2 bases. CDR1 is SGHNT and CDR2 is YYREEE in the germline V gene (reference sequence). CDR3 DNA sequence: TGTGCCAGCAGCCGGCGCCAGGGGGTAAACACTGAAGCTTTCTTT. Translation: CASSRRQGVNTEAFF.

There are a few counts of this clone. The same CDR3 also results from other DNA sequences found in this sample. V gene TRBV5-1 combines with J gene TRBJ2-6, with a weak D call TRBD2 (5 bases). CDR1 SGHRS and CDR2 YFSETQ come from the germline V gene. The CDR3 is 15 residues long. Trimming left V 1 base short and J 4 bases short, with 9 bases between. The CDR3 nucleotides read TGCGCCAGCAGCTTGTCGGGATCCGGGGCCAACGTCCTGACTTTC. This sequence encodes CASSLSGSGANVLTF. Supplemented by reference TRBV5-1 and TRBJ2-6, the full variable domain reads KAGVTQTPRYLIKTRGQQVTLSCSPISGHRSVSWYQQTPGQGLQFLFEYFSETQRNKGNFPGRFSGRQFSNSRSEMNVSTLELGDSALYLCASSLSGSGANVLTFGAGSRLTVL.

The chain joins TRBV15 to TRBJ2-3; 7 bases match TRBD2. Germline CDR1 is LNHNV and CDR2 is YYDKDF (reference sequence). V shed 0 bases, J shed 5 bases, and the junction held 14 bases outside the gene matches. This CDR3 is 18 amino acids long. CDR3 coding DNA: TGTGCCACCAGCAGAGATCGGCTAGCGGCTCTCAGAGGAGATACGCAGTATTTT. Amino acids: CATSRDRLAALRGDTQYF.

The rearrangement uses TRBV4-3 and TRBJ2-5, with D unresolved. Germline loops: CDR1 LGHNA, CDR2 YSLEER. V was cut by 0 bases and J by 5 bases, with 10 bases left in between. The CDR3 consists of 14 residues. For the CDR3, the DNA is TGCGCCAGCAGCCAAGAACCCGACCGGGAGACCCAGTACTTC. This sequence encodes CASSQEPDRETQYF.

CDR3 residues: CSARKANTQYF. CDR3 in DNA: TGCAGTGCCAGAAAAGCAAATACGCAGTATTTT. The gene calls are TRBV20-1 and TRBJ2-3; unclear D gene. Germline V lookup: CDR1 DFQATT, CDR2 SNEGSKA (reference sequence). Deletions cut 6 bases from V and 7 bases from J, with 11 bases between. The CDR3 is 11 residues long.

DNA for the CDR3: TGTGCCAGCAGTTCCCTAGCGGGTTCGGTGTCGGATACGCAGTATTTT. It yields the protein CASSSLAGSVSDTQYF. The chain recombines TRBV28 with TRBJ2-3; 8 nucleotides align to TRBD2. The J segment lost 6 bases and the V segment lost 4 bases, leaving 12 bases of the junction unmatched. The CDR3 has 16 amino acids. Germline V lookup: CDR1 MDHEN, CDR2 SYDVKM.

The V and J genes are TRBV30 and TRBJ1-6, with D uncertain. Germline CDR1 reads GTSNPN; CDR2 reads SVGIG (reference sequence). The V and J ends lost 0 bases and 6 bases respectively, with 12 bases between them. The CDR3 length is 15 residues. Here the CDR3 DNA reads TGTGCCTGGAGTGTACGGTCCAGATTTAATTCACCCCTCCACTTT. Translating it yields CAWSVRSRFNSPLHF.

The V and J genes are TRBV25-1 and TRBJ2-3; D perhaps matches TRBD2 (5 bases). CDR3 size: 14 residues. V dropped 7 bases and J dropped 0 bases, with 11 bases sitting between them. Germline-derived CDR1 and CDR2 are MGHDK and SYGVNS. The CDR3 DNA sequence: TGTGCCAGCACTCCCGAGCGGAGCACAGATACGCAGTATTTT. This gives the protein CASTPERSTDTQYF.

This clone was recorded many times. The rearrangement links TRBV9 to TRBJ2-3, with D maybe TRBD1 (5 bases). Germline CDR1 SGDLS, CDR2 YYNGEE. The CDR3 covers 15 residues. V was clipped by 4 bases and J by 4 bases, with 16 bases between them. The CDR3 nucleotides are TGTGCCAGCAGCACCTCAGCCCAGGGTGCAGATACGCAGTATTTT. This sequence encodes CASSTSAQGADTQYF.

Of note for this clone: Other DNA variants within this sample encode the same CDR3. J is TRBJ2-7 and V is TRBV5-1; TRBD1 agrees at 10 bases. The trim removed 4 bases at V and 2 bases at J, leaving 6 bases unmatched. CDR1 is SGHRS and CDR2 is YFSETQ in the germline V gene. CDR3 length: 15 residues. CDR3 bases: TGCGCCAGCAGCCGGGGGACAGGGGATACCTACGAGCAGTACTTC. Translation gives CASSRGTGDTYEQYF. Filled out from reference TRBV5-1 and TRBJ2-7, the complete variable domain reads KAGVTQTPRYLIKTRGQQVTLSCSPISGHRSVSWYQQTPGQGLQFLFEYFSETQRNKGNFPGRFSGRQFSNSRSEMNVSTLELGDSALYLCASSRGTGDTYEQYFGPGTRLTVT.

As regards this clone: Other DNA sequences in the same sample also yield this CDR3. The V gene is TRBV18, the J gene TRBJ1-3; the D gene is possibly TRBD1 (6 bases). CDR3 length equals 13 residues. The germline gives CDR1 KGHSH, CDR2 LQKENI. Trimming shortened V by 3 bases and J by 4 bases, and 7 bases separated the two germline ends. CDR3 bases: TGTGCCAGCTCACCGGGGGCGGGAAACACCATATATTTT. Translation gives CASSPGAGNTIYF.

This chain links TRBV19 with TRBJ2-7, with D unresolved. The CDR3 contains 15 residues. V dropped 3 bases and J dropped 0 bases, with 12 bases sitting between them. Germline lookup yields CDR1 LNHDA and CDR2 SQIVND (reference sequence). The CDR3 DNA reads as TGTGCCAGTAGTATTACTGGCGGAAGCTCCTACGAGCAGTACTTC. Translated, it gives CASSITGGSSYEQYF.

The chain links TRBV6-5 to TRBJ2-7; the match to TRBD2 covers 10 bases. The V and J ends lost 3 bases and 5 bases, in that order; junction bases with no gene match: 10. Germline lookup yields CDR1 MNHEY and CDR2 SVGAGI. The CDR3 loop spans 16 amino acids. CDR3 sequence reads: CASSYRTAGGRNEQYF. The CDR3 DNA reads TGTGCCAGCAGTTATCGGACAGCGGGGGGGCGCAACGAGCAGTACTTC.

The V call is TRBV15, the J call TRBJ1-4, with a tentative D call TRBD1 (5 bases). V shed 3 bases and J shed 6 bases, with 14 bases lying between them. Germline CDR1 LNHNV, CDR2 YYDKDF (reference sequence). The CDR3 is 15 amino acids. The DNA for the CDR3 is TGTGCCACCAGCAGGTCCGGGGCTCGGGATGAAAAACTGTTTTTT. Amino acid sequence: CATSRSGARDEKLFF.

This clone has a count of ten or more. The J gene is TRBJ1-1, the V gene TRBV5-1; a possible D gene is TRBD1 (5 bases). CDR1 and CDR2 from the germline V gene are SGHRS and YFSETQ. Trimming took 3 bases from V and 5 from J, leaving 20 bases between them. This CDR3 is 16 amino acids long. CDR3 bases: TGCGCCAGCAGCTACGACGGGGGAACGTCGGGGACTGAAGCTTTCTTT. Amino acids: CASSYDGGTSGTEAFF.

This clone was seen a handful of times. The sample has other DNA sequences that encode this CDR3 too. This chain connects TRBV6-1 to TRBJ2-2; weak D call: TRBD2 (6 bases). Germline CDR1 is MNHNS and CDR2 is SASEGT. V lost 3 bases and J lost 7, with 9 bases in between. The CDR3 runs to 13 residues. CDR3 residues: CASSEEGIGELFF. CDR3 nucleotide sequence: TGTGCCAGCAGTGAGGAGGGAATCGGGGAGCTGTTTTTT.

V and J are TRBV28 and TRBJ1-3, with D possibly matching TRBD1 (6 bases). Trimming took 4 bases from V and 4 from J, leaving 11 bases between them. Germline V gene lookup returns CDR1 MDHEN and CDR2 SYDVKM. The CDR3 totals 14 residues. DNA for the CDR3: TGTGCCAGCAGTTGGGGGCAATTCGGAAACACCATATATTTT. It encodes CASSWGQFGNTIYF.

This chain joins TRBV28 and TRBJ1-2; D is unresolved. The germline gives CDR1 MDHEN, CDR2 SYDVKM. CDR3 length: 13 amino acids. Trimming removed 7 bases from V and 4 bases from J, with 13 bases in between. The CDR3 sequence is CASTRGGGYGYTF. CDR3 nucleotide sequence: TGTGCCAGCACCCGCGGCGGAGGCTATGGCTACACCTTC.

CDR3: CASSLRRQGQPQHF. CDR3 nucleotide sequence: TGTGCCAGCAGCTTGCGTAGACAAGGGCAGCCCCAGCATTTT. The gene calls are TRBV5-5 and TRBJ1-5; no clear D gene. Germline loops: CDR1 SGHKS, CDR2 YYEKEE (reference sequence). V was clipped by 1 base and J by 7 bases, with 12 bases between them. The CDR3 sequence is 14 residues long.

The chain combines TRBV25-1 with TRBJ2-7; no definite D call. Deletions cut 7 bases from V and 0 bases from J, with 13 bases between. Germline V CDR1 and CDR2: MGHDK, SYGVNS. The CDR3 is made up of 14 amino acids. CDR3 bases: TGTGCCAGCATTAATCGGGCGAGCTCCTACGAGCAGTACTTC. It yields the protein CASINRASSYEQYF.